These T cell receptor beta chains were read from a single sample in a study of read filtering for tumor transcriptome and immune sequencing. MiXCR, run by TCRdb on the reads, gives a single entry per CDR3 protein. This table holds 45,000 to 50,000 distinct CDR3 sequences, roughly 12% found once. The sample comprised a population of CD138-negative cells sorted from bone marrow. The receptor set was obtained from a donor aged 40 or older with multiple myeloma. The CDR3 runs from the conserved cysteine through the conserved F or W. A D gene is named only where the DNA matches it firmly. Some rows mark clone size as missing; the rest say once, few, many or name a class of expanded clone.

d_call,clone_size,v_call,cdr3_length,j_call,cdr3_aa,cdr3_nt
TRBD1,many,TRBV19,14,TRBJ1-5,CASCETGGHQPQHF,TGTGCCAGTTGTGAGACAGGGGGACACCAGCCCCAGCATTTT
TRBD2,many,TRBV7-2,15,TRBJ2-3,CASSPLTSGTDTQYF,TGTGCCAGCAGTCCCCTGACTAGCGGCACAGATACGCAGTATTTT
-,many,TRBV5-1,14,TRBJ2-3,CASSYFPDSDTQYF,TGCGCCAGCAGCTACTTCCCAGACTCTGATACGCAGTATTTT
TRBD1,many,TRBV12-3/TRBV12-4,15,TRBJ2-1,CASSARDRGYNEQFF,TGTGCCAGCAGTGCCCGGGACAGGGGCTACAATGAGCAGTTCTTC
TRBD2,-,TRBV5-1,17,TRBJ2-3,CASSSETLAGSTVTQYF,TGCGCCAGCAGCTCGGAGACGCTAGCGGGTAGCACAGTTACGCAGTATTTT
TRBD2,many,TRBV5-1,18,TRBJ2-7,CASSTQGAGGPSSYEQYF,TGCGCCAGCAGTACCCAAGGCGCGGGAGGGCCAAGTTCCTACGAGCAGTACTTC
-,many,TRBV9,15,TRBJ1-1,CASSERQVMNTEAFF,TGTGCCAGCAGCGAGAGACAGGTGATGAACACTGAAGCTTTCTTT
-,many,TRBV28,13,TRBJ1-1,CASSLSGDSEAFF,TGTGCCAGCAGTTTATCGGGGGATTCTGAAGCTTTCTTT
-,many,TRBV30,14,TRBJ2-1,CAWSFGTRGNEQFF,TGTGCCTGGAGTTTCGGGACCAGAGGGAATGAGCAGTTCTTC
-,many,TRBV6-2/TRBV6-3,12,TRBJ2-7,CASSRQFYEQYF,TGTGCCAGCAGCAGACAGTTCTACGAGCAGTACTTC
-,many,TRBV7-6,14,TRBJ2-5,CASSLGSVGETQYF,TGTGCCAGCAGCTTAGGAAGCGTCGGGGAGACCCAGTACTTC
-,many,TRBV24-1,12,TRBJ2-1,CATSDSYNEQFF,TGTGCCACCAGTGACAGTTACAATGAGCAGTTCTTC
-,many,TRBV20-1,14,TRBJ2-1,CSASGAALVYEQFF,TGCAGTGCTAGTGGGGCGGCCTTAGTCTATGAGCAGTTCTTC
-,many,TRBV12-3/TRBV12-4,14,TRBJ2-5,CASSPRQLQETQYF,TGTGCCAGCAGTCCCAGACAGCTCCAAGAGACCCAGTACTTC
TRBD2,many,TRBV24-1,17,TRBJ2-1,CATSDSGTSYSYNEQFF,TGTGCCACCAGTGACTCCGGGACTAGCTACTCCTACAATGAGCAGTTCTTC
TRBD1,many,TRBV7-3,14,TRBJ1-6,CASSLGQGGSPLHF,TGTGCCAGCAGCTTGGGACAGGGCGGTTCACCCCTCCACTTT
TRBD1,few,TRBV20-1,14,TRBJ2-7,CSAKGTAAVYEQYF,TGCAGTGCTAAAGGGACAGCGGCGGTCTACGAGCAGTACTTC
TRBD1,many,TRBV4-2,14,TRBJ2-5,CASSPGTGPETQYF,TGTGCCAGCAGCCCTGGGACAGGGCCAGAGACCCAGTACTTC
TRBD2,many,TRBV7-2,15,TRBJ2-5,CASTTSGTVIETQYF,TGTGCCAGCACGACTAGCGGGACGGTGATCGAGACCCAGTACTTC
TRBD1,-,TRBV6-1,15,TRBJ1-6,CASGEITGGYAPLHF,TGTGCCAGCGGTGAGATAACAGGGGGTTATGCACCCCTCCACTTT
-,-,TRBV5-1,14,TRBJ1-1,CASSFAGANTEAFF,TGCGCCAGCAGCTTTGCGGGGGCAAACACTGAAGCTTTCTTT
-,-,TRBV28,15,TRBJ2-1,CASSLWIYGFGEQFF,TGTGCCAGCAGTTTATGGATTTACGGATTCGGTGAGCAGTTCTTC
TRBD2,many,TRBV18,13,TRBJ2-1,CASSPGLADEQFF,TGTGCCAGCTCACCGGGACTAGCCGACGAGCAGTTCTTC
-,many,TRBV6-2/TRBV6-3,17,TRBJ2-1,CATKPLGALSSYNEQFF,TGTGCCACCAAGCCCCTGGGGGCCTTAAGCTCCTACAATGAGCAGTTCTTC
TRBD2,many,TRBV30,13,TRBJ2-1,CAWSGTRSDEQFF,TGTGCCTGGTCCGGGACTAGATCGGATGAGCAGTTCTTC
-,many,TRBV5-1,14,TRBJ2-1,CASSLSRVYNEQFF,TGCGCCAGCAGCTTGTCGCGGGTCTACAATGAGCAGTTCTTC
TRBD1,many,TRBV20-1,13,TRBJ1-4,CSGLQGADEKLFF,TGCAGCGGATTACAGGGGGCAGATGAAAAACTGTTTTTT
-,many,TRBV3-1,14,TRBJ2-1,CASKLGGAHDEQFF,TGTGCCAGCAAACTGGGGGGGGCACACGATGAGCAGTTCTTC
-,many,TRBV7-2,13,TRBJ2-1,CASSRDTYNEQFF,TGTGCCAGCAGCAGGGACACCTACAATGAGCAGTTCTTC
-,many,TRBV20-1,12,TRBJ2-7,CSAREPSYEQYF,TGCAGTGCTAGAGAGCCGAGCTACGAGCAGTACTTC
TRBD2,many,TRBV18,17,TRBJ2-1,CASSLGTSSRSYNEQFF,TGTGCCAGCTCACTGGGGACTAGCTCACGCTCCTACAATGAGCAGTTCTTC
-,few,TRBV4-2,16,TRBJ1-3,CASSQEVLPSGNTIYF,TGTGCCAGCAGCCAAGAGGTACTCCCCTCTGGAAACACCATATATTTT
-,many,TRBV7-2,13,TRBJ1-5,CASSLRQNQPQHF,TGTGCCAGCAGCCTAAGACAGAATCAGCCCCAGCATTTT
-,many,TRBV28,11,TRBJ2-7,CASSLLYEQYF,TGTGCCAGCAGCCTGCTCTACGAGCAGTACTTC
-,many,TRBV6-5,16,TRBJ1-5,CASSPLAGTRNQPQHF,TGTGCCAGCTCTCCCCTGGCCGGGACCCGCAATCAGCCCCAGCATTTT
-,many,TRBV13,14,TRBJ2-5,CASRLGTAGETQYF,TGTGCCAGCAGATTGGGGACAGCGGGGGAGACCCAGTACTTC
-,many,TRBV7-9,15,TRBJ2-7,CASSLETSSFSEQYF,TGTGCCAGCAGCTTGGAGACTAGTTCTTTTTCCGAGCAGTACTTC
-,many,TRBV28,13,TRBJ2-7,CASTELDSYEQYF,TGTGCCAGCACCGAACTCGATTCCTACGAGCAGTACTTC
-,many,TRBV29-1,12,TRBJ2-2,CSVGLPSGELFF,TGCAGCGTCGGACTACCCTCCGGGGAGCTGTTTTTT
-,many,TRBV7-6,13,TRBJ2-7,CASSSSEFYEQYF,TGTGCCAGCAGTTCTAGTGAGTTCTACGAGCAGTACTTC
TRBD1,many,TRBV4-3,15,TRBJ2-7,CASSQEPGQGGRRYF,TGCGCCAGCAGCCAGGAGCCGGGACAGGGTGGTAGGAGGTACTTC
-,many,TRBV23-1,13,TRBJ2-1,CASSLGTGNEQFF,TGCGCCAGCAGTCTCGGGACGGGAAATGAGCAGTTCTTC
-,many,TRBV30,13,TRBJ1-5,CAWSVTAQQPQHF,TGTGCCTGGAGTGTGACCGCTCAGCAGCCCCAGCATTTT
-,many,TRBV29-1,11,TRBJ1-2,CSVGVNYGYTF,TGCAGCGTAGGCGTGAATTATGGCTACACCTTC
TRBD1,many,TRBV6-5,15,TRBJ2-7,CASSRGTGAFYEQYF,TGTGCCAGCAGCCGCGGGACAGGGGCGTTCTACGAGCAGTACTTC
-,many,TRBV20-1,11,TRBJ1-1,CSAWSSTEAFF,TGCAGCGCGTGGTCTAGCACTGAAGCTTTCTTT
-,-,TRBV9,13,TRBJ1-1,CASARAGTTEAFF,TGTGCCAGCGCACGAGCTGGGACCACTGAAGCTTTCTTT
TRBD2,many,TRBV5-1,16,TRBJ2-3,CASSLGASGRFDTQYF,TGCGCCAGCAGCTTGGGAGCTAGCGGGAGATTCGATACGCAGTATTTT
-,many,TRBV7-2,14,TRBJ1-1,CASSYISGVTEAFF,TGTGCCAGCAGCTATATTTCGGGGGTTACTGAAGCTTTCTTT
-,many,TRBV29-1,12,TRBJ2-7,CSVVLEAYEQYF,TGCAGCGTTGTCCTAGAAGCCTACGAGCAGTACTTC
-,many,TRBV2,12,TRBJ2-1,CASIHFGNEQFF,TGTGCCAGCATTCACTTTGGCAATGAGCAGTTCTTC
-,many,TRBV4-3,18,TRBJ2-2,CASSQEGGRGAATGELFF,TGCGCCAGCAGCCAAGAAGGGGGAAGAGGGGCCGCCACCGGGGAGCTGTTTTTT